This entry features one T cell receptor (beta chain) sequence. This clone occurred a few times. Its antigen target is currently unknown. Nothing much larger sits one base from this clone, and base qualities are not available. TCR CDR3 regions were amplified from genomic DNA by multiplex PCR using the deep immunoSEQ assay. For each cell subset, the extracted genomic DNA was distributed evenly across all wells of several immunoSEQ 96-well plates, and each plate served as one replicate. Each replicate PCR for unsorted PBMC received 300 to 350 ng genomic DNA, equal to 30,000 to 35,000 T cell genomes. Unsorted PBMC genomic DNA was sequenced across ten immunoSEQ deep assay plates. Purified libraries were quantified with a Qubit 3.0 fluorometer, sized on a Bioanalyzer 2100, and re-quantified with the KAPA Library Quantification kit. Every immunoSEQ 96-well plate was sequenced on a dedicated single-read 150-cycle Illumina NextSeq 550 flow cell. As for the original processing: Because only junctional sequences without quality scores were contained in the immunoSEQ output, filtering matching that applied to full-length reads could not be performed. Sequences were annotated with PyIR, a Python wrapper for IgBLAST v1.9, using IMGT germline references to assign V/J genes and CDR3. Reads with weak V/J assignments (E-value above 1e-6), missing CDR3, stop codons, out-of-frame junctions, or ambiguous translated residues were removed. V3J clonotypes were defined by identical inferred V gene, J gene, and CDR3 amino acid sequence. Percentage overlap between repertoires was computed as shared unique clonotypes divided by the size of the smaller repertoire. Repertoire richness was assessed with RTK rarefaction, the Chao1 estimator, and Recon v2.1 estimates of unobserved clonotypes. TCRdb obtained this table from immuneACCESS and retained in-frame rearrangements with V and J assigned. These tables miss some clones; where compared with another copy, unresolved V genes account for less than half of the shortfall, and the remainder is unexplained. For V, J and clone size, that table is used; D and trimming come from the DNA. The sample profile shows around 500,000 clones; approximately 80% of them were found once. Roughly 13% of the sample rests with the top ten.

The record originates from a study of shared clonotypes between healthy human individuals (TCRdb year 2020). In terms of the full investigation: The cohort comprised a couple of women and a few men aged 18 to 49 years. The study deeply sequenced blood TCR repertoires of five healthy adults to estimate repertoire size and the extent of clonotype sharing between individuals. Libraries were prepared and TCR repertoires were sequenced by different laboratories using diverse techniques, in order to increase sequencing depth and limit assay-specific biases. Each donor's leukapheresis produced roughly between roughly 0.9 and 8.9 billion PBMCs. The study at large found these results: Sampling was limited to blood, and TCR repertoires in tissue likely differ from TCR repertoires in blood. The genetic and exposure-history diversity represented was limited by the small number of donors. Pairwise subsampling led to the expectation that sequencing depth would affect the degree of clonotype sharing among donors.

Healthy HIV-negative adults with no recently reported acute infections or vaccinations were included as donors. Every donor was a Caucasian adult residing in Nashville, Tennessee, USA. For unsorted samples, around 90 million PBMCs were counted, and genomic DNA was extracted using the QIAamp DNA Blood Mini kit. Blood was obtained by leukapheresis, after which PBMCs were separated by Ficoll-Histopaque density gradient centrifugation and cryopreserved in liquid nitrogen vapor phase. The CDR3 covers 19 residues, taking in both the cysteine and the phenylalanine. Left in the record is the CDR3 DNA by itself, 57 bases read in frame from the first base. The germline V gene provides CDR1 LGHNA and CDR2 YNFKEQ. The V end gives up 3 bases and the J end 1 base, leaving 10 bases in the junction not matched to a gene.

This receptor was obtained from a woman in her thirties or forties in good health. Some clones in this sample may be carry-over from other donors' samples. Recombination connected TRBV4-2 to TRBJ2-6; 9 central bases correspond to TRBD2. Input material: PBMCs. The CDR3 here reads CASSQEAPGLASGANVLTF. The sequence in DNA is TGTGCCAGCAGCCAGGAAGCACCGGGACTAGCATCTGGGGCCAACGTCCTGACTTTC.